A few counts support the clone carrying this TCR beta chain. Trimming took off 0 bases at V and 6 bases at J, with 11 bases between the two ends. This CDR3 comprises 14 residues. CDR1 and CDR2 from the germline V gene are ENHRY and SYGVKD. This entry comes from a study of beta chain features in type 1 diabetes. The authors obtained over 95% purity in all sorted populations. The investigators reverse transcribed all of the isolated RNA, so they sequenced expressed TCRB transcripts. Clones were sequenced by immunoSEQ multiplex PCR, and TCRdb holds only the in-frame ones, with some missing. This sample carries a few hundred thousand clones, around 26% of them seen once, and the ten largest clones take approximately 4%.

The chain has TRBV10-3 and TRBJ2-5; D ambiguous. Sequences were obtained from central memory CD4+ T cells from blood. The clonotype was recovered from a man in his thirties or forties in good health. CDR3 loop: CAISESNNPKTQYF. DNA for the CDR3: TGTGCCATCAGTGAGTCGAATAACCCCAAGACCCAGTACTTC.